This is a list of T cell receptor beta chains from one sample in a study of blood T cell repertoires in COVID-19. The data were produced by immunoSEQ multiplex PCR, yet TCRdb's version contains in-frame clones alone and is incomplete. The sample carries more than 95,000 clones, more than 80% recorded once. Sequenced sample: peripheral blood. Receptors were obtained from a man between 60 and 75 years old with acute or convalescent COVID-19. The CDR3 runs from the conserved cysteine through the conserved F or W. Fields, in order: clone size, J gene, V gene, CDR3 length, D gene, CDR3 protein, CDR3 DNA. A D gene is named only where the DNA matches it firmly. Size values are once, few and many counts, or a class for expanded clones, and some rows have none.

clone_size: once
j_call: TRBJ1-4
v_call: TRBV9
cdr3_length: 14
d_call: .
cdr3_aa: CASSVDGVAEKLFF
cdr3_nt: TGTGCCAGCAGCGTAGATGGGGTAGCGGAAAAACTGTTTTTT

clone_size: .
j_call: TRBJ2-5
v_call: TRBV6-1
cdr3_length: 12
d_call: .
cdr3_aa: CASSEFSETQYF
cdr3_nt: TGTGCCAGCAGTGAGTTTTCGGAGACCCAGTACTTC

clone_size: .
j_call: TRBJ2-3
v_call: TRBV7-9
cdr3_length: 18
d_call: .
cdr3_aa: CASSLVGRTHSRADTQYF
cdr3_nt: TGTGCCAGCAGCTTAGTTGGGAGAACGCACAGTAGGGCAGATACGCAGTATTTT

clone_size: .
j_call: TRBJ1-5
v_call: TRBV15
cdr3_length: 16
d_call: TRBD1
cdr3_aa: CATSRDLARGDQPQHF
cdr3_nt: TGTGCCACCAGCAGAGATCTTGCCAGGGGGGACCAGCCCCAGCATTTT

clone_size: few
j_call: TRBJ2-3
v_call: TRBV4-3
cdr3_length: 13
d_call: .
cdr3_aa: CASSHLGADTQYF
cdr3_nt: TGCGCCAGCAGCCACCTGGGCGCAGATACGCAGTATTTT

clone_size: .
j_call: TRBJ1-2
v_call: TRBV27
cdr3_length: 15
d_call: .
cdr3_aa: CASGRLLGPPRGYTF
cdr3_nt: TGTGCCAGCGGACGCTTACTGGGGCCCCCTCGAGGCTACACCTTC

clone_size: .
j_call: TRBJ2-1
v_call: TRBV28
cdr3_length: 22
d_call: TRBD2
cdr3_aa: CASSSLRLGSGILGSSYNEQFF
cdr3_nt: TGTGCCAGCAGTTCCCTGCGATTGGGTAGCGGGATTTTAGGCAGCTCCTACAATGAGCAGTTCTTC

clone_size: once
j_call: TRBJ2-7
v_call: TRBV18
cdr3_length: 18
d_call: .
cdr3_aa: CASSFLPAGGATNYEQYF
cdr3_nt: TGTGCCAGCTCATTTCTCCCGGCAGGCGGTGCGACTAACTACGAGCAGTACTTC

clone_size: .
j_call: TRBJ2-2
v_call: TRBV10-1
cdr3_length: 15
d_call: .
cdr3_aa: CASSDLLPNTGELFF
cdr3_nt: TGCGCCAGCAGTGATTTACTACCGAACACCGGGGAGCTGTTTTTT

clone_size: few
j_call: TRBJ1-5
v_call: TRBV7-8
cdr3_length: 15
d_call: TRBD1
cdr3_aa: CASSLGGTVNQPQHF
cdr3_nt: TGTGCCAGCAGCTTAGGCGGGACAGTCAATCAGCCCCAGCATTTT

clone_size: once
j_call: TRBJ2-7
v_call: TRBV3-1/TRBV3-2
cdr3_length: 15
d_call: TRBD2
cdr3_aa: CASSRIAGVSYEQYF
cdr3_nt: TGTGCCAGCAGCCGTATAGCGGGAGTTTCCTACGAGCAGTACTTC

clone_size: few
j_call: TRBJ1-4
v_call: TRBV2
cdr3_length: 14
d_call: .
cdr3_aa: CASSGSGLAEKLFF
cdr3_nt: TGTGCCAGCAGTGGAAGCGGTTTAGCTGAAAAACTGTTTTTT

clone_size: .
j_call: TRBJ1-1
v_call: TRBV2
cdr3_length: 14
d_call: .
cdr3_aa: CASSRQLMNTEAFF
cdr3_nt: TGTGCCAGCAGTAGACAGCTTATGAACACTGAAGCTTTCTTT

clone_size: once
j_call: TRBJ1-5
v_call: TRBV5-1
cdr3_length: 16
d_call: .
cdr3_aa: CASSLNPRGNNQPQHF
cdr3_nt: TGCGCCAGCAGCTTGAACCCACGGGGAAATAATCAGCCCCAGCATTTT

clone_size: .
j_call: TRBJ2-5
v_call: TRBV27
cdr3_length: 15
d_call: .
cdr3_aa: CASSPQTANQETQYF
cdr3_nt: TGTGCCAGCAGTCCCCAGACAGCTAACCAAGAGACCCAGTACTTC

clone_size: .
j_call: TRBJ2-1
v_call: TRBV3-1/TRBV3-2
cdr3_length: 17
d_call: .
cdr3_aa: CASSQDALGALDNEQFF
cdr3_nt: TGTGCCAGCAGCCAAGATGCCTTGGGGGCCTTGGACAATGAGCAGTTCTTC

clone_size: .
j_call: TRBJ2-1
v_call: TRBV30
cdr3_length: 12
d_call: .
cdr3_aa: CAWERAYNEQFF
cdr3_nt: TGTGCCTGGGAGCGTGCTTACAATGAGCAGTTCTTC

clone_size: .
j_call: TRBJ1-1
v_call: TRBV19
cdr3_length: 13
d_call: TRBD1
cdr3_aa: CASRGQAAAAGFF
cdr3_nt: TGTGCCAGTAGGGGACAGGCCGCCGCGGCTGGTTTCTTT

clone_size: .
j_call: TRBJ2-5
v_call: TRBV6-4
cdr3_length: 16
d_call: TRBD1
cdr3_aa: CASIWRTGGFQETQYF
cdr3_nt: TGTGCCAGCATATGGAGGACAGGGGGTTTCCAAGAGACCCAGTACTTC

clone_size: .
j_call: TRBJ2-5
v_call: TRBV5-1
cdr3_length: 13
d_call: .
cdr3_aa: CASSLISPETQYF
cdr3_nt: TGCGCCAGCAGCTTGATTAGTCCAGAGACCCAGTACTTC

clone_size: .
j_call: TRBJ1-3
v_call: TRBV6-5
cdr3_length: 14
d_call: .
cdr3_aa: CASSPEVTGNTIYF
cdr3_nt: TGTGCCAGCAGCCCAGAGGTCACTGGAAACACCATATATTTT

clone_size: .
j_call: TRBJ2-2
v_call: TRBV5-6
cdr3_length: 15
d_call: .
cdr3_aa: CASRSGVHRSGELFF
cdr3_nt: TGTGCCAGCAGGTCCGGGGTCCATAGGTCTGGGGAGCTGTTTTTT

clone_size: .
j_call: TRBJ2-5
v_call: TRBV4-1
cdr3_length: 17
d_call: TRBD1
cdr3_aa: CASSQSLEGAGGETQYF
cdr3_nt: TGCGCCAGCAGCCAATCTCTTGAGGGGGCGGGTGGGGAGACCCAGTACTTC

clone_size: .
j_call: TRBJ2-3
v_call: TRBV10-1
cdr3_length: 13
d_call: .
cdr3_aa: CASSYTSTDTQYF
cdr3_nt: TGCGCCAGCAGCTATACTAGCACAGATACGCAGTATTTT

clone_size: .
j_call: TRBJ1-3
v_call: TRBV7-9
cdr3_length: 16
d_call: .
cdr3_aa: CASSFAGRSSGNTIYF
cdr3_nt: TGTGCCAGCAGCTTCGCCGGGAGAAGCTCTGGAAACACCATATATTTT

clone_size: .
j_call: TRBJ2-7
v_call: TRBV28
cdr3_length: 14
d_call: .
cdr3_aa: CASSLTGKPYEQYF
cdr3_nt: TGTGCCAGCAGTTTAACCGGGAAACCCTACGAGCAGTACTTC

clone_size: .
j_call: TRBJ2-5
v_call: TRBV3-1/TRBV3-2
cdr3_length: 15
d_call: .
cdr3_aa: CASSHPQLAGKTQYF
cdr3_nt: TGTGCCAGCAGCCACCCCCAGTTGGCCGGGAAGACCCAGTACTTC

clone_size: .
j_call: TRBJ1-5
v_call: TRBV30
cdr3_length: 17
d_call: TRBD1
cdr3_aa: CAWSVGQGGYSNQPQHF
cdr3_nt: TGTGCCTGGAGTGTTGGACAGGGGGGTTATAGCAATCAGCCCCAGCATTTT